This T cell receptor beta chain was identified during a study of T cell responses to AZD1222 COVID-19 vaccine. Study results and limitations: Spike-wide vaccine-associated CD4 TCRs dominated at 160-218 and 743-854. Females made up more of the donors, who were largely white British, and clonal diversity may have come out too low. Reportedly, close to half of spike-specific TCRs are directed against unmutated variant regions. Repertoires were sampled only after the peak T cell response.

Measured with immunoSEQ multiplex PCR; TCRdb has only the in-frame clones, and not every one. The sample holds 100,000 to 150,000 clones, over 75% seen once. Trimming shortened V by 0 bases and J by 4 bases, and 7 bases separated the two germline ends. This CDR3 is 13 amino acids long. Germline assignment: CDR1 MNHEY and CDR2 SVGAGI. As concerns this clone: Its antigen is unidentified.

The chain carries TRBV6-5 and TRBJ2-7; D remains ambiguous. The source material was peripheral blood, sampled on day 0 of AZD1222 vaccination. The clonotype comes from an adult in good health. DNA of the CDR3: TGTGCCAGCAGTTACTCGAGAACGTACGAGCAGTACTTC. This encodes CASSYSRTYEQYF.